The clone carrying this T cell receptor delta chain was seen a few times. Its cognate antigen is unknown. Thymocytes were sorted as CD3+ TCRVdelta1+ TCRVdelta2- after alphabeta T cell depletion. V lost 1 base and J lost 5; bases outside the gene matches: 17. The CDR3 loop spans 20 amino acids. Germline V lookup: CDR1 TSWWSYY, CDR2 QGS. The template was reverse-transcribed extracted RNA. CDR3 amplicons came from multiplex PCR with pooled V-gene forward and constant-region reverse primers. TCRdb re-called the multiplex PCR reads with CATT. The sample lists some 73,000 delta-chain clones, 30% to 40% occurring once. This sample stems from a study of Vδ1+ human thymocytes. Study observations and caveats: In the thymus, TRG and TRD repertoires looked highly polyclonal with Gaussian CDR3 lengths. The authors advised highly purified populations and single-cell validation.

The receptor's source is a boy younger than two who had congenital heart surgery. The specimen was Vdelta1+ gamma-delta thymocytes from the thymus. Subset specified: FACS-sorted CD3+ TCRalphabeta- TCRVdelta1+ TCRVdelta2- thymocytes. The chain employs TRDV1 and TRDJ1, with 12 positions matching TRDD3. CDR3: CALGEPGPYWGIPPGDKLIF. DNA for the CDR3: TGTGCTCTTGGGGAACCTGGGCCGTACTGGGGGATACCCCCAGGGGATAAACTCATCTTT.